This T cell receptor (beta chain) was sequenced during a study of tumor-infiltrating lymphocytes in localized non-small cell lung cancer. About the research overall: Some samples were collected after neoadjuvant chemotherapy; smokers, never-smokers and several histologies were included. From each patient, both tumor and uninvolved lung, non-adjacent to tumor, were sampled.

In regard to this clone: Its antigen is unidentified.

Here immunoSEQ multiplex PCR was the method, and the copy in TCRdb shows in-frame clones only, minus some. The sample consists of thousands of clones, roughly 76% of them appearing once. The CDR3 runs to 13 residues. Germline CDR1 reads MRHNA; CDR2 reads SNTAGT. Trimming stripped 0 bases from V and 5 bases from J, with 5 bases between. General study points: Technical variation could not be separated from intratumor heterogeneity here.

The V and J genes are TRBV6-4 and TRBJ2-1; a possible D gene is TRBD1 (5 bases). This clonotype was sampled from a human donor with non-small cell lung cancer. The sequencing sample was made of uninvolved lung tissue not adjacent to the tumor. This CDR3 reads CASSDSDNNEQFF. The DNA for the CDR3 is TGTGCCAGCAGTGACTCGGACAACAATGAGCAGTTCTTC.